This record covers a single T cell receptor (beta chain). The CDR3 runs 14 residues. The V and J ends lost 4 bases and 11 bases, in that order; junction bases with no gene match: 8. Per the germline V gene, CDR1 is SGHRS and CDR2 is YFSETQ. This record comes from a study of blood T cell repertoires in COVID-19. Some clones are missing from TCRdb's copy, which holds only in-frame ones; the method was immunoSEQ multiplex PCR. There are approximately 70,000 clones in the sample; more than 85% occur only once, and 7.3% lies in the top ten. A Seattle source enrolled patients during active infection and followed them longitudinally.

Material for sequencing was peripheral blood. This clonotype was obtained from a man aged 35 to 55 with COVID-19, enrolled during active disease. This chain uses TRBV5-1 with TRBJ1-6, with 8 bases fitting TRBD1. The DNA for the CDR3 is TGCGCCAGCAGCGCGGGACAGGCTGAGGCACCCCTCCACTTT. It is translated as CASSAGQAEAPLHF.